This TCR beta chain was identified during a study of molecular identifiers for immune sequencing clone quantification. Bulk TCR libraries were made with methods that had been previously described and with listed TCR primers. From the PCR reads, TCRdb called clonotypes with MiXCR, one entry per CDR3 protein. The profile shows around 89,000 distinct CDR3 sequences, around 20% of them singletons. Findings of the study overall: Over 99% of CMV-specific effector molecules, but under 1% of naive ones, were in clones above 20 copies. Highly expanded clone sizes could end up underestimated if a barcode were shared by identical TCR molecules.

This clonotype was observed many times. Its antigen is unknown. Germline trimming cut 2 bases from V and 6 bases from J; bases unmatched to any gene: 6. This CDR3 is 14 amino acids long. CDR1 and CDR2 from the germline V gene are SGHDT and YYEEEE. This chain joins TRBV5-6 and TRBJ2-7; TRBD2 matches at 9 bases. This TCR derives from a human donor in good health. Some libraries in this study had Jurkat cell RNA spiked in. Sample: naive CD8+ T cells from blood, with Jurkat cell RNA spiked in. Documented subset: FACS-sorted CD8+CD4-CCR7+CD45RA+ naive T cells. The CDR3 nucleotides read TGTGCCAGCAGCTTCCAGCGGGGGGACGGCGAGCAGTACTTC. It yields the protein CASSFQRGDGEQYF.